These 32 T cell receptor beta chains share one sample of origin, sequenced in a study of T cells after yellow fever vaccination. TCRdb itself ran the 5' RACE reads through MiXCR, one entry per CDR3 protein. The table has fewer than 450,000 distinct CDR3 sequences, 3.5% to 4.5% seen once. Source: PBMCs, taken 5 days after the yellow fever booster vaccination. The receptors come from a man younger than 35 who received the YFV17D yellow fever vaccine.

This clonotype was detected a few times. V is TRBV6-6 and J is TRBJ2-5; D perhaps matches TRBD1 (5 bases). This CDR3 is built from 14 residues. Looked up from germline, CDR1 is MNHNY and CDR2 is SVGAGI (reference sequence). Trimming pared 8 bases from V and 7 bases from J, leaving 20 bases between. DNA for the CDR3: TGTGCCAGCGTAAGAACACAGGTAGAAGTGACCCAGTACTTC. Protein product: CASVRTQVEVTQYF.

At least ten counts were recorded for this clonotype. The gene calls are TRBV6-1 and TRBJ1-4; no clear D. The CDR3 is 10 residues long. Trimming removed 3 bases at V and 10 bases at J, with 3 bases between. CDR1 is MNHNS and CDR2 is SASEGT in the germline V gene. The CDR3 coding sequence is TGTGCCAGCAGTGATGGAAAACTGTTTTTT. This translates into CASSDGKLFF.

J is TRBJ1-1 and V is TRBV7-9; TRBD1 matches at 7 bases. CDR1 is SEHNR, CDR2 FQNEAQ, per germline (reference sequence). The trim removed 8 bases at V and 1 base at J, leaving 13 bases unmatched. This CDR3 contains 16 residues. CDR3 amino acids: CASQKSGGPANTEAFF. CDR3 coding DNA: TGTGCCAGCCAAAAGTCAGGGGGGCCCGCGAACACTGAAGCTTTCTTT.

V usage is TRBV3-1 and J usage is TRBJ1-6; tentative D call: TRBD1 (5 bases). Germline assignment: CDR1 LGHDT and CDR2 YNNKEL (reference sequence). Trimming shortened V by 4 bases and J by 7 bases, and 11 bases separated the two germline ends. The CDR3 extends over 14 amino acids. CDR3 amino acids: CASSRGDSNSPLHF. In nucleotides, the CDR3 is TGTGCCAGCAGCCGAGGAGACAGCAATTCACCCCTCCACTTT.

This clonotype was observed a few times. CDR3 residues: CATKAGGPGTGELFF. Here the CDR3 DNA reads TGTGCCACCAAGGCGGGGGGGCCGGGCACCGGGGAGCTGTTTTTT. This chain uses TRBV15 with TRBJ2-2, with 9 nucleotides matching TRBD2. The CDR3 extends over 15 amino acids. V shed 7 bases, J shed 4 bases, and the junction held 7 bases outside the gene matches. Germline CDR1 LNHNV, CDR2 YYDKDF (reference sequence).

V is TRBV19 and J is TRBJ2-3, with D perhaps being TRBD1 or TRBD2 (5 bases each). The CDR3 length is 16 residues. V gave up 2 bases and J gave up 1 base, with 13 bases separating them. Per the germline V gene, CDR1 is LNHDA and CDR2 is SQIVND (reference sequence). As DNA, the CDR3 is TGTGCCAGTAGTATATTTTACGGGGACCGCACAGATACGCAGTATTTT. Protein: CASSIFYGDRTDTQYF.

In its sample, this clonotype was seen a few times. The chain combines TRBV4-3 with TRBJ1-4; tentatively, D is TRBD1 (5 bases). This CDR3 is built from 14 residues. Germline V CDR1 and CDR2: LGHNA, YSLEER. The V end was cut by 1 base, the J end by 8 bases, with 11 bases between. The CDR3 sequence is CASSQGTGWEKLFF. In DNA form, the CDR3 reads TGCGCCAGCAGCCAAGGAACAGGTTGGGAAAAACTGTTTTTT.

This clonotype was seen ten or more times. V usage is TRBV19 and J usage is TRBJ2-3; D is unclear. The germline gives CDR1 LNHDA, CDR2 SQIVND (reference sequence). The CDR3 sequence is 15 residues long. Trimming stripped 4 bases from V and 3 bases from J, with 14 bases between. CDR3 loop: CASSKVPGITDTQYF. The CDR3 nucleotides are TGTGCCAGTAGTAAGGTTCCGGGTATAACAGATACGCAGTATTTT. Supplemented by reference TRBV19 and TRBJ2-3, the full variable domain reads DGGITQSPKYLFRKEGQNVTLSCEQNLNHDAMYWYRQDPGQGLRLIYYSQIVNDFQKGDIAEGYSVSREKKESFPLTVTSAQKNPTAFYLCASSKVPGITDTQYFGPGTRLTVL.

This rearrangement joins TRBV15 to TRBJ2-3, with no clear D. Between the trimmed V and J ends, which lost 3 bases and 1 base, there was a span of 8 bases. Germline assignment: CDR1 LNHNV and CDR2 YYDKDF (reference sequence). This CDR3 spans 14 amino acids. CDR3 coding DNA: TGTGCCACCAGCAGGGTGGACGGCACAGATACGCAGTATTTT. Translating gives CATSRVDGTDTQYF.

This clonotype showed up just a few times. The chain has TRBV2 and TRBJ2-3; 9 bases are shared with TRBD1. J lost 3 bases, V lost 6 bases, and 10 bases had no gene match. The CDR3 contains 16 residues. Per the germline V gene, CDR1 is SNHLY and CDR2 is FYNNEI. The DNA of the CDR3 is TGTGCCAGCAGCGGACAGGGGTCGAGGAAGACAGATACGCAGTATTTT. This codes for CASSGQGSRKTDTQYF. The full variable domain, in which reference TRBV2 and TRBJ2-3 provide the parts outside the CDR3, is EPEVTQTPSHQVTQMGQEVILRCVPISNHLYFYWYRQILGQKVEFLVSFYNNEISEKSEIFDDQFSVERPDGSNFTLKIRSTKLEDSAMYFCASSGQGSRKTDTQYFGPGTRLTVL.

This clonotype was recorded at least ten times. The V call is TRBV27, the J call TRBJ1-1; D is possibly TRBD1 (5 bases). Trimming stripped 0 bases from V and 4 bases from J, with 15 bases between. Germline loops: CDR1 MNHEY, CDR2 SMNVEV (reference sequence). This CDR3 contains 16 residues. CDR3 in amino acids: CASSLSPGWVSTEAFF. The CDR3 nucleotides are TGTGCCAGCAGTTTATCCCCAGGGTGGGTTAGCACTGAAGCTTTCTTT.

This clonotype was detected a few times. The J gene is TRBJ2-5, the V gene TRBV10-2, with 11 bases fitting TRBD2. The length of the CDR3 is 15 residues. V shed 3 bases and J 4 bases; nucleotides not matched to a gene: 4. In germline, CDR1 is WSHSY, CDR2 SAAADI. The CDR3 loop reads CASSEPSGGRETQYF. Here the CDR3 DNA reads TGCGCCAGCAGTGAACCTAGCGGGGGGCGAGAGACCCAGTACTTC.

The genes are TRBV4-1 and TRBJ2-3; 9 bases match TRBD2. V trimming: 0 bases; J trimming: 6 bases; junction bases outside the gene matches: 7. CDR1 and CDR2 from the germline V gene are MGHRA and YSYEKL. The CDR3 is 16 residues long. The CDR3 protein is CASSQEGASGEDTQYF. Written as DNA, the CDR3 is TGCGCCAGCAGCCAAGAGGGAGCTAGCGGGGAGGATACGCAGTATTTT.

This clonotype has at least ten counts. V gene TRBV7-3 combines with J gene TRBJ2-3; no definite D call. The CDR3 is made up of 15 amino acids. The V gene's germline CDR1 is SGHTA and CDR2 FQGTGA. V was trimmed by 5 bases and J by 0 bases, leaving 12 bases between them. For the CDR3, the DNA is TGTGCCAGCAGCCCTCGGGTGGTGAGCACAGATACGCAGTATTTT. Translated, it gives CASSPRVVSTDTQYF.

This clonotype has more than one count but fewer than ten. This chain links TRBV4-3 with TRBJ2-6; no clear D gene. The CDR3 is 13 residues long. Germline V gives CDR1 LGHNA, CDR2 YSLEER. V was shortened by 3 bases and J by 6 bases, with 6 bases between the two germline ends. The CDR3 bases are TGCGCCAGCAGCCACTCGCCGGCCAACGTCCTGACTTTC. Its translation: CASSHSPANVLTF.

The sample holds many counts of this clonotype. The chain uses TRBV20-1 and TRBJ2-7, with 9 nucleotides matching TRBD1. This CDR3 contains 13 residues. The junction had 6 bases not matched to a gene; V was cut back by 6 bases and J by 3 bases. The germline V gene encodes CDR1 DFQATT and CDR2 SNEGSKA (reference sequence). The CDR3 protein is CSAADRGVYEQYF. For the CDR3, the DNA is TGCAGTGCAGCCGACAGGGGGGTCTACGAGCAGTACTTC.

This clonotype has a handful of counts. The CDR3 here is CSARDNRGLTYEQYV. CDR3 nucleotides: TGCAGTGCTAGAGATAACAGGGGGCTAACCTACGAGCAGTACGTC. The rearrangement joins TRBV20-1 to TRBJ2-7; 9 bases map to TRBD1. From germline, CDR1 is DFQATT and CDR2 SNEGSKA (reference sequence). This CDR3 spans 15 amino acids. The V and J ends lost 0 bases and 2 bases, in that order; junction bases with no gene match: 5.

The chain employs TRBV5-1 and TRBJ2-5; the match to TRBD1 covers 9 bases. Unmatched junction bases numbered 12, after V lost 7 bases and J lost 2 bases. Germline assignment: CDR1 SGHRS and CDR2 YFSETQ. The CDR3 sequence is 16 residues long. For the CDR3, the DNA is TGCGCCAGCCTGACCGGGACAGGGATACCTCAAGAGACCCAGTACTTC. Its protein product is CASLTGTGIPQETQYF.

This clonotype has only a few counts. The rearrangement uses TRBV6-5 and TRBJ1-2, with 8 bases that match TRBD1. The germline gives CDR1 MNHEY, CDR2 SVGAGI. Trimming removed 6 bases from V and 5 bases from J; junction bases left unmatched: 11. The CDR3 loop spans 15 amino acids. The DNA of the CDR3 is TGTGCCAGCAGATTCTCAGGGGGCCCAGCATATGGCTACACCTTC. The encoded protein is CASRFSGGPAYGYTF.

This sequence joins TRBV7-3 and TRBJ2-2; D is possibly TRBD1 or TRBD2 (5 bases each). This CDR3 contains 18 residues. Trimming took 5 bases from V and 0 from J, leaving 19 bases between them. Germline values: CDR1 SGHTA, CDR2 FQGTGA. In nucleotides, the CDR3 is TGTGCCAGCAGCCTACTCCCCGGAGGCAGGGCGAACACCGGGGAGCTGTTTTTT. Protein product: CASSLLPGGRANTGELFF.

This clonotype was seen at least ten times. The V and J genes are TRBV20-1 and TRBJ2-7, with D unclear. Germline-derived CDR1 and CDR2 are DFQATT and SNEGSKA (reference sequence). This CDR3 is built from 12 residues. V was pared by 3 bases and J by 0 bases, with 6 bases between. The CDR3 reads CSASYNSYEQYF. The CDR3 nucleotides are TGCAGTGCTAGTTATAACTCCTACGAGCAGTACTTC.

This clonotype has more than one count but fewer than ten. V is TRBV6-2 or TRBV6-3 and J is TRBJ2-3; a weak D match, TRBD1 (5 bases). The CDR3 is made up of 13 amino acids. Germline lookup yields CDR1 MNHEY and CDR2 SVGEGT. Trimming left V 6 bases short and J 3 bases short, with 10 bases between. In DNA, the CDR3 is TGTGCCAGCAGCCTGACAGAAACAGATACGCAGTATTTT. Its protein is CASSLTETDTQYF.

V usage is TRBV10-2 and J usage is TRBJ2-4; the D is unclear. Trimming shortened V by 4 bases and J by 3 bases, and 7 bases separated the two germline ends. CDR3 length equals 13 residues. The germline gives CDR1 WSHSY, CDR2 SAAADI. CDR3 in amino acids: CASSGASKNIQYF. For the CDR3, the DNA is TGCGCCAGCAGTGGTGCCAGCAAAAACATTCAGTACTTC.

At least ten counts were recorded for this clonotype. This rearrangement joins TRBV5-1 to TRBJ2-2, with a possible D match to TRBD1 (6 bases). V was clipped by 1 base and J by 6 bases, with 16 bases between them. This CDR3 is built from 16 residues. The germline V gene encodes CDR1 SGHRS and CDR2 YFSETQ. CDR3 nucleotide sequence: TGCGCCAGCAGCTTGAATCCTCAGGGGCCCGCCGGGGAGCTGTTTTTT. It is translated as CASSLNPQGPAGELFF.

This clonotype was counted a few times. This rearrangement joins TRBV10-3 to TRBJ1-5; D is possibly TRBD1 (5 bases). Trimming cost V 2 bases and J 4 bases, with 12 bases left between them. CDR1 is ENHRY and CDR2 is SYGVKD in the germline V gene. This CDR3 contains 15 residues. The CDR3 here is CAISEGNRINQPQHF. DNA of the CDR3: TGTGCCATCAGTGAGGGAAACAGGATAAATCAGCCCCAGCATTTT.

In its sample, this clonotype was seen many times. The J gene is TRBJ1-1, the V gene TRBV7-3; unclear D gene. The CDR3 runs to 15 residues. V gave up 1 base and J gave up 1 base, with 10 bases separating them. CDR1 and CDR2 from the germline V gene are SGHTA and FQGTGA. This chain's CDR3 is CASSLSGVTNTEAFF. In DNA form, the CDR3 reads TGTGCCAGCAGCTTAAGCGGAGTGACGAACACTGAAGCTTTCTTT.

This sequence joins TRBV18 and TRBJ2-7; 10 bases are shared with TRBD1. V shed 3 bases, J shed 5 bases, and the junction held 7 bases outside the gene matches. The CDR3 consists of 15 residues. Looked up from germline, CDR1 is KGHSH and CDR2 is LQKENI. As DNA, the CDR3 is TGTGCCAGCTCACCGGCCGGGACAGGGGATCACGAGCAGTACGTC. Its protein product is CASSPAGTGDHEQYV.

This clonotype was recorded many times. The rearrangement joins TRBV5-1 to TRBJ2-1; TRBD2 is a possible D gene (5 bases). The CDR3 is made up of 14 amino acids. The germline V gene encodes CDR1 SGHRS and CDR2 YFSETQ. V lost 4 bases and J 9 bases, leaving 17 bases between the germline ends. CDR3 nucleotides: TGCGCCAGCAGCCGAGGGTGGAGCTCCCCTGAGCAGTTCTTC. Protein product: CASSRGWSSPEQFF. Full variable domain (missing parts from reference TRBV5-1 and TRBJ2-1): KAGVTQTPRYLIKTRGQQVTLSCSPISGHRSVSWYQQTPGQGLQFLFEYFSETQRNKGNFPGRFSGRQFSNSRSEMNVSTLELGDSALYLCASSRGWSSPEQFFGPGTRLTVL.

This clonotype was picked up many times. The chain links TRBV9 to TRBJ1-4, with a possible D match to TRBD1 (5 bases). The CDR3 length is 16 residues. Trimming shortened V by 1 base and J by 3 bases, and 13 bases separated the two germline ends. Germline loops: CDR1 SGDLS, CDR2 YYNGEE. As DNA, the CDR3 is TGTGCCAGCAGCGTATCCCCCCGGGGCCCTAATGAAAAACTGTTTTTT. Translation: CASSVSPRGPNEKLFF.

The chain recombines TRBV4-1 with TRBJ2-7; tentatively, D is TRBD2 (6 bases). This CDR3 comprises 14 residues. Germline lookup yields CDR1 MGHRA and CDR2 YSYEKL. The V and J ends lost 2 bases and 7 bases respectively, with 15 bases between them. The CDR3 DNA reads TGCGCCAGCAGCCAAACAACGGGGGAGTGGGAGCAGTACGTC. Its protein product is CASSQTTGEWEQYV.

The chain links TRBV5-4 to TRBJ2-7; TRBD1 matches 8 bases. The V gene's germline CDR1 is SGHNT and CDR2 YYREEE (reference sequence). Trimming took 4 bases from V and 1 from J; bases not matched to a gene: 10. The CDR3 length is 16 residues. The CDR3, as DNA: TGTGCCAGCAGCACTGACAGGGGTAGTGGGTCCTACGAGCAGTACGTC. Translation gives CASSTDRGSGSYEQYV.

The rearrangement links TRBV4-3 to TRBJ1-5, with D unclear. CDR3 size: 15 residues. Germline loops: CDR1 LGHNA, CDR2 YSLEER. Trimming pared 5 bases from V and 0 bases from J, leaving 11 bases between. DNA of the CDR3: TGCGCCAGCAGCGCGGGTTGGAGTAGCAATCAGCCCCAGCATTTT. This codes for CASSAGWSSNQPQHF.